Sequencing of this T cell receptor (beta chain) was carried out in a study of type 1 regulatory T cells listed by TCRdb under 2021. Concerning the study at large: An in vitro protocol by which a Tr1-enriched, alloantigen-specific CD4 T cell product named T-allo10 was generated was characterized in the study. T-allo10 was being tested clinically in patients with hematological malignancies who were undergoing allogeneic hematopoietic stem cell transplantation.

There are 19 amino acids in the CDR3, from cysteine to phenylalanine inclusive. The read is trimmed to its CDR3 DNA, 57 bases read in frame from base 1. At the junction V is shortened by 4 bases and J by 0 bases, with 22 bases in between. CDR1 PRHDT and CDR2 FYEKMQ were looked up in the germline V gene (reference sequence). Sequencing took place on an Illumina MiSeq. TCRdb reran the public reads through fastp at Q25 and MiXCR, keeping productive beta chains. For every CDR3 protein sequence, its rows merge into one entry that carries the most common genes and DNA. In all, the sample holds some 89,000 distinct CDR3 sequences, and 25% to 40% of those were seen once. 2% to 2.5% of the sample is held by the ten biggest clonotypes. About this clonotype: The antigen it binds to is not known. Base-call qualities are not available, and no considerably larger clone is one nucleotide away.

The chain is encoded by TRBV13 joined to TRBJ2-4, and TRBD2 may be the D gene, going by 6 matching bases. This receptor was obtained from a human donor in good health. The source material was CD4+ T cells, either the whole sample or a sorted fraction (not recorded which). The CDR3 region has the sequence CASSYNPLIADEAKNIQYF. The nucleotide sequence is given as TGTGCCAGCAGCTACAACCCCCTGATAGCGGATGAAGCCAAAAACATTCAGTACTTC.